The sequence of this T cell receptor (beta chain) was determined in a study of T cell responses to AZD1222 COVID-19 vaccine. Using immunoSEQ multiplex PCR, the repertoire was profiled, and TCRdb retains in-frame clones only, with some absent. The profile shows over 65,000 clones, about 91% of them singletons. V was shortened by 2 bases and J by 7 bases, with 8 bases between the two germline ends. CDR1 GTSNPN and CDR2 SVGIG come from the germline V gene (reference sequence). The CDR3 totals 11 residues. The receptor was derived from an adult in good health. Sequencing was performed on peripheral blood, taken on day 0 of MenACWY control vaccination. The chain uses TRBV30 and TRBJ1-1; no clear D gene. CDR3: CAWSRDREAFF. The CDR3 DNA reads as TGTGCCTGGAGTAGAGACCGTGAAGCTTTCTTT. Together with reference TRBV30 and TRBJ1-1, the CDR3 gives the full variable domain: SQTIHQWPATLVQPVGSPLSLECTVEGTSNPNLYWYRQAAGRGLQLLFYSVGIGQISSEVPQNLSASRPQDRQFILSSKKLLLSDSGFYLCAWSRDREAFFGQGTRLTVV.